This TCR beta chain comes out of a study of blood T cell repertoires in COVID-19. CDR3 length equals 14 residues. Trimming removed 0 bases from V and 0 bases from J, with 6 bases in between. Germline V gene data show CDR1 as SGHRS and CDR2 as YFSETQ. How the authors handled the data: Quantification of nucleated cells was approximated via reference gene primer amplification. Libraries were prepared by immunoSEQ multiplex PCR; TCRdb keeps only in-frame clonotypes and omits some of them. V, J and clone size derive from that table, while D and trimming were established from the DNA sequence. The profile covers 250,000 to 300,000 clones, with nearly 90% appearing a single time and 2% to 2.5% taken by the ten largest.

Sequencing input: peripheral blood. This sequence joins TRBV5-1 and TRBJ1-1, with D unclear. The TCR comes from a woman aged 60-70 years with COVID-19, enrolled during active disease. CDR3 in amino acids: CASSLGAMNTEAFF. CDR3 coding DNA: TGCGCCAGCAGCTTGGGGGCAATGAACACTGAAGCTTTCTTT.